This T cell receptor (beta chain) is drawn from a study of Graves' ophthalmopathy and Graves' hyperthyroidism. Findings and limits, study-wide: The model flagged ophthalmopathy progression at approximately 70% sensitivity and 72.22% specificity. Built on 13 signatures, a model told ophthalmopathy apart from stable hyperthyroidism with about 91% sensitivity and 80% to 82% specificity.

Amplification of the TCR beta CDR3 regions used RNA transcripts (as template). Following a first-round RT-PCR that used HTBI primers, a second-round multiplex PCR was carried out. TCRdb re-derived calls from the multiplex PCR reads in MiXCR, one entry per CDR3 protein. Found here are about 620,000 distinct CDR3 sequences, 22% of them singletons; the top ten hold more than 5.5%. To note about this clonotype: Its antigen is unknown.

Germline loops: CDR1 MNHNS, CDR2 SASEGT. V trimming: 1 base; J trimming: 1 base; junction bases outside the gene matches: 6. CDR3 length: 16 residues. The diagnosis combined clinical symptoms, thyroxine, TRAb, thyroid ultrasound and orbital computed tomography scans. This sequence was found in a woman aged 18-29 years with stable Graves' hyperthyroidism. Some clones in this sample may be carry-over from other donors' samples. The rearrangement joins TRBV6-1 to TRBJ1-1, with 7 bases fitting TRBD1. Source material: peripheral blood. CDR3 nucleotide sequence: TGTGCCAGCAGTGAAGGTGGTTACAGGGGGAACACTGAAGCTTTCTTT. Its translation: CASSEGGYRGNTEAFF.